Given below is one TCR beta chain in context. Its specificity is unknown. The sample belongs to a study of CD8 T cells in ankylosing spondylitis. The study's findings and limits: Several highly homologous variants made up a TCR beta motif that seemed to typify ankylosing spondylitis blood. There were earlier reports of some motif variants in reactive arthritis synovial fluid and blood.

TCRdb itself ran the 5' RACE reads through MiXCR, one entry per CDR3 protein. The sample has around 770,000 distinct CDR3 sequences; 12% are singletons. The clonotype comes from a male donor with ankylosing spondylitis. The source material was blood, either unsorted or a sorted T cell fraction (not recorded which).

As DNA, the CDR3 is TGTGCCAGCAGCCTGGGAGCGGGGGCAGATACGCAGTATTTT. Its translation: CASSLGAGADTQYF. The V call is TRBV5-6, the J call TRBJ2-3; 8 bases are a match to TRBD2. CDR1 SGHDT and CDR2 YYEEEE come from the germline V gene. The CDR3 totals 14 residues. V lost 4 bases to trimming and J lost 4 bases; unmatched junction nucleotides: 5.